The following is a T cell receptor beta chain sequence with its context. The sample holds other DNA sequences that translate to the same CDR3. The data stem from a study of CD8+ T cells in alopecia areata. It was cDNA, reverse transcribed from extracted RNA, that served as the sequencing template. The repertoire was sequenced with immunoSEQ multiplex PCR; TCRdb's copy has only in-frame clones and lacks some. The sample contains hundreds of thousands of clones, around two thirds of which appear only once. This sequence was found in a human donor with alopecia areata. This material consisted of CD4+ T cells sorted from blood, taken at week 0.

The CDR3 bases are TGCAGCGGGGGGCCCAACACCGGGGAGCTGTTTTTT. It codes for CSGGPNTGELFF. The chain links TRBV29-1 to TRBJ2-2; possible D gene TRBD1, 6 bases. There are 12 residues in the CDR3. V was clipped by 7 bases and J by 2 bases, with 8 bases between them. Germline V lookup: CDR1 SQVTM, CDR2 ANQGSEA.